What follows is one T cell receptor (beta chain) and its context. While infection was still active, Seattle patients were enrolled and then followed longitudinally. This sample was taken from a study of blood T cell repertoires in COVID-19. As originally analysed: Amplification from reference gene primers served as the basis for estimated nucleated cell counts. Assay used: immunoSEQ multiplex PCR; TCRdb lists only in-frame clones, some missing. The DNA gave D and trimming, while V, J and clone size come from that table. This sample carries 200,000 or so clones, over 75% of them seen once, and the ten largest clones take roughly 18%. The germline gives CDR1 LGHNA, CDR2 YSLEER. This CDR3 comprises 20 residues. V lost 2 bases and J 1 base, leaving 26 bases between the germline ends.

Input material: peripheral blood. The rearrangement uses TRBV4-3 and TRBJ2-5, with D tentatively TRBD1 (7 bases). This receptor was taken from a person between 65 and 79 years old with COVID-19, enrolled during active disease. CDR3 nucleotides: TGCGCCAGCAGCCAAACCACCCCAGGGGGTAGGGTGGGAGGCCAAGAGACCCAGTACTTC. It translates to CASSQTTPGGRVGGQETQYF.